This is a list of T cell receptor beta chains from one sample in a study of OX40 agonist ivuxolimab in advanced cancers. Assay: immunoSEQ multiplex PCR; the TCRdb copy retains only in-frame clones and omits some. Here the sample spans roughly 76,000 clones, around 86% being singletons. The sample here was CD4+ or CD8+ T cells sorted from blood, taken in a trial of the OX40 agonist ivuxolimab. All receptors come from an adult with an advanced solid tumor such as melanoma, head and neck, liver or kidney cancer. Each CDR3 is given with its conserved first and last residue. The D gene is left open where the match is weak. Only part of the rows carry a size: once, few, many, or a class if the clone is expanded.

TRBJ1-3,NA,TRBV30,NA,TGTGCCTGGAGTGTAACTGGAAACACCATATATTTT,CAWSVTGNTIYF
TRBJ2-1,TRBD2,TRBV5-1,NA,TGCGCCAGCAGACTAGCGGGGGGTACCTCCTACAATGAGCAGTTCTTC,CASRLAGGTSYNEQFF
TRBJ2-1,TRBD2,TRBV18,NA,TGTGCCAGCTCACCATCTCCTAGCGGGGGCTCCTACAATGAGCAGTTCTTC,CASSPSPSGGSYNEQFF
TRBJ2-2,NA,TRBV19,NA,TGTGCCAGTAGGCTCCCCGGGCCCCGGAACACCGGGGAGCTGTTTTTT,CASRLPGPRNTGELFF
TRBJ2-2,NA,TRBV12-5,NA,TGTGCTACCCGGGGCTCTGACACCGGGGAGCTGTTTTTT,CATRGSDTGELFF
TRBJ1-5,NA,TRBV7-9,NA,TGTGCCAGCAGCTTGCAGGTTCACAATCAGCCCCAGCATTTT,CASSLQVHNQPQHF
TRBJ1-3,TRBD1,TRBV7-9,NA,TGTGCCAGCAGCCGACAGGGGGATGGAAACACCATATATTTT,CASSRQGDGNTIYF
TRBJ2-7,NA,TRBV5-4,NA,TGTGCCAGCAGCTTGCGCCCGGACTGGAGTACCTACGAGCAGTACTTC,CASSLRPDWSTYEQYF
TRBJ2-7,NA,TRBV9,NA,TGTGCCAGCAGCGTCAAAGCGGTAGTGAGCTCCTACGAGCAGTACTTC,CASSVKAVVSSYEQYF
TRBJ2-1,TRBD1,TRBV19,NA,TGTGCCAGTAGTTCATCGTTCGGACAGGGGGTCTACAATGAGCAGTTCTTC,CASSSSFGQGVYNEQFF
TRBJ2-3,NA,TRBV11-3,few,TGTGCCAGCAGCTTAGGAGATACGCAGTATTTT,CASSLGDTQYF
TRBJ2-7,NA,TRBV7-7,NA,TGTGCCAGCAGCTTAGGCAGGGAAGGCGAGCAGTACTTC,CASSLGREGEQYF
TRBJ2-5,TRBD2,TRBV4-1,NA,TGCGCCAGCAGCCTCGGGACTAGCGGAGGGGGAGAGACCCAGTACTTC,CASSLGTSGGGETQYF
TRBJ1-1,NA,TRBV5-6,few,TGTGCCAGCAGCTCGACCCGGGGGAACACTGAAGCTTTCTTT,CASSSTRGNTEAFF
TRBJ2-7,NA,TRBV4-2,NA,TGTGCCAGCAGCCAAGACGGCCGCAACTACGAGCAGTACTTC,CASSQDGRNYEQYF
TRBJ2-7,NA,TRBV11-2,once,TGTGCCAGCAGCCCCGGGCGCGAGCAGTACTTC,CASSPGREQYF
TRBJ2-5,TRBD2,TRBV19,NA,TGTGCCAGTAGCGGCGGGGGGGCGAAATCTGTAGAGACCCAGTACTTC,CASSGGGAKSVETQYF
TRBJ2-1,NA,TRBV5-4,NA,TGTGCCAGCAGCCGGTTGCAGGGGCTGGGCAATGAGCAGTTCTTC,CASSRLQGLGNEQFF
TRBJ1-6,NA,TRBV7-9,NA,TGTGCCAGCAGCTTCATAAACTCTCCCACGGCCCTCCACTTT,CASSFINSPTALHF
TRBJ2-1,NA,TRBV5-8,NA,TGTGCCAGCAGCCCGTTAGGGTGGAGGCCCTACAATGAGCAGTTCTTC,CASSPLGWRPYNEQFF
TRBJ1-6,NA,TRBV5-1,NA,TGCGCCAGCAGGACCCGACAGGATAATTCACCCCTCCACTTT,CASRTRQDNSPLHF
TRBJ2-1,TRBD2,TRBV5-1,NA,TGCGCCAGCAGCTTGGTGACTAGCGGGAGGGCCAATGAGCAGTTCTTC,CASSLVTSGRANEQFF
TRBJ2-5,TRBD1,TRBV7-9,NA,TGTGCCAGCAGCCAAAAACGCGGGGGACAGGGTCGGGAGACCCAGTACTTC,CASSQKRGGQGRETQYF
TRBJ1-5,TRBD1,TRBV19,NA,TGTGCCAGTAGTATTTGGGACAGGGTAAATCAGCCCCAGCATTTT,CASSIWDRVNQPQHF
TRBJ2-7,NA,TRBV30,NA,TGTGCCTGGAGTGGGGGACTTGGGGCCTACGAGCAGTACTTC,CAWSGGLGAYEQYF
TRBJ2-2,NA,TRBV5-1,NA,TGCGCCAGCAGCTCCTGGACAGTGAGCACCGGGGAGCTGTTTTTT,CASSSWTVSTGELFF
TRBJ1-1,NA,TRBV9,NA,TGTGCCAGCAGCGTAAGGGAGGGGCGGGCTTTCTTT,CASSVREGRAFF
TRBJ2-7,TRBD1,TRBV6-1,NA,TGTGCCAGCGTAATCCGGGACAGGGGATTCTACGAGCAGTACTTC,CASVIRDRGFYEQYF
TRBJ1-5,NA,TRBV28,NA,TGTGCCAGCAGCCGGAGTCAGCCCCAGCATTTT,CASSRSQPQHF
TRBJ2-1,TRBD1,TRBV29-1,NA,TGCAGCGTCGGACAGGGGGCCAGGTATGAGCAGTTCTTC,CSVGQGARYEQFF
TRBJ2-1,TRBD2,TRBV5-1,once,TGCGCCAGCAGCTCGACTAGCGGGGGAGAGCAGTTCTTC,CASSSTSGGEQFF
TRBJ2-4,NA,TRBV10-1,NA,TGCGCCAGCAGTGAGTCGCGGGATACGGGCAAAAACATTCAGTACTTC,CASSESRDTGKNIQYF
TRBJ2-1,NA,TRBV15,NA,TGTGCCACCAGCAGAGGTAACTTCATGCTATACAATGAGCAGTTCTTC,CATSRGNFMLYNEQFF
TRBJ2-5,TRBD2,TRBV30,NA,TGTGCCTGGAGTCCCACCGGACTAGCGGGAGGAGACCAGTACTTC,CAWSPTGLAGGDQYF
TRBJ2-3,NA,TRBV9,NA,TGTGCCAGCAGCCCGGGACTCAGAGATACGCAGTATTTT,CASSPGLRDTQYF
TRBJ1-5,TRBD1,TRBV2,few,TGTGCCAGCACCAGCACAGGGGGCAGTAAAAATCAGCCCCAGCATTTT,CASTSTGGSKNQPQHF
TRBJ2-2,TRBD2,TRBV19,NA,TGTGCCAGTAGTACACCCCGTATACTAGCGGGACGCACCGGGGAGCTGTTTTTT,CASSTPRILAGRTGELFF
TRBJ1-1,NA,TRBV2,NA,TGTGCCAGCAGTGAGATAGGGGGGGTCGAAGCTTTCTTT,CASSEIGGVEAFF
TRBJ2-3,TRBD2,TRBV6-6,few,TGTGCCAGCAGACCCCCGGGGGGGGGCCGCGCAGATACGCAGTATTTT,CASRPPGGGRADTQYF
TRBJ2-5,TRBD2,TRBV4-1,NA,TGCGCCAGCAGCCTCGGGACTAGCGGGGGGGCGGAGACCCAGTACTTC,CASSLGTSGGAETQYF
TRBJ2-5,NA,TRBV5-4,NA,TGTGCCAGCAGCTTGGGGCAGGTAGGAGAGACCCAGTACTTC,CASSLGQVGETQYF
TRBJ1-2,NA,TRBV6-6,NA,TGTGCCAGCAGCCCGGGCCATACTTATGGCTACACCTTC,CASSPGHTYGYTF
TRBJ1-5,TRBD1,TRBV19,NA,TGTGCCAGTTCAACAGGGGGTCAGCCCCAGCATTTT,CASSTGGQPQHF
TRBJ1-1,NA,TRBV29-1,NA,TGCAGCGTGGCTAAGGACAGCCTGATGAACACTGAAGCTTTCTTT,CSVAKDSLMNTEAFF
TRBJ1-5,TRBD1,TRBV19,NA,TGTGCCAGTAGTATCCGGGACAGGGGACCTCGGGCCCAGCATTTT,CASSIRDRGPRAQHF
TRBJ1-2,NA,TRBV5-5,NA,TGTGCCAGCAGCTTGGTTCCCCAGGGAGTTAACTATGGCTACACCTTC,CASSLVPQGVNYGYTF
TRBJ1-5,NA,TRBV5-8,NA,TGTGCCAGCAGTCGCAACCCTCAGCCCCAGCATTTT,CASSRNPQPQHF
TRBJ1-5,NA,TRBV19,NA,TGTGCCAGTAGTATACGGCAGGGAGGAGGCTTTAGCAATCAGCCCCAGCATTTT,CASSIRQGGGFSNQPQHF
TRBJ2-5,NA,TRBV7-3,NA,TGTGCCAGCAGCCCCGCGGGGCCGGCCGAGACCCAGTACTTC,CASSPAGPAETQYF
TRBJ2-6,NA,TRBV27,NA,TGTGCCAGCAGTTCCCACAGGGCTGGGGCCAACGTCCTGACTTTC,CASSSHRAGANVLTF
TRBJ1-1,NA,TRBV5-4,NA,TGTGCCAGCAGCCTACCAAAGAAGAACACTGAAGCTTTCTTT,CASSLPKKNTEAFF
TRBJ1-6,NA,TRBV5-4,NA,TGTGCCAGCAGCTTGGGCCTAGGGGATAATTCACCCCTCCACTTT,CASSLGLGDNSPLHF
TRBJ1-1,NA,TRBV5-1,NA,TGCGCCAGCAGCCCGGGGACGAGTCAGCACACTGAAGCTTTCTTT,CASSPGTSQHTEAFF
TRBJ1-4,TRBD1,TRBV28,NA,TGTGCCAGCAGTTTGGGACAGTTGAATGAAAAACTGTTTTTT,CASSLGQLNEKLFF
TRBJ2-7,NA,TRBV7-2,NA,TGTGCCAGCAGCCCGCATCCGGGACTTCAATACTACGAGCAGTACTTC,CASSPHPGLQYYEQYF
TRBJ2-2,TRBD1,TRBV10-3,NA,TGTGCCATCAGTGAGTCAACCGGGACAGTGAACACCGGGGAGCTGTTTTTT,CAISESTGTVNTGELFF
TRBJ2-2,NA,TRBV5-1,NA,TGCGCCAGCAGCTTGATGAACACCGGGGAGCTGTTTTTT,CASSLMNTGELFF
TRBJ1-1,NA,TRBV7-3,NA,TGTGCCAGCAGCGCCCAGTGGGGGCTGAACACTGAAGCTTTCTTT,CASSAQWGLNTEAFF
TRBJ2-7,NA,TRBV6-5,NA,TGTGCCAGCGGAACTAGAGGACGGACAGACGAGCAGTACTTC,CASGTRGRTDEQYF
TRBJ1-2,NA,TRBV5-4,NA,TGTGCCAGCAGCTTGGATATGGGAAACTATGGCTACACCTTC,CASSLDMGNYGYTF